The sequence of this T cell receptor (beta chain) was determined in a study of control samples from healthy donors and cancer patients. Profiling relied on immunoSEQ multiplex PCR, and the TCRdb table lists in-frame clones only, not all of them. The sample shows tens of thousands of clones, 70% to 85% of them seen only once. CDR1 is LNHNV, CDR2 YYDKDF, per germline (reference sequence). The V gene end was trimmed by 4 bases and the J gene end by 5 bases; junction bases not matched to a gene: 9. The CDR3 sequence is 15 residues long. Sequencing was performed on PBMCs. The chain couples TRBV15 to TRBJ2-5; 8 positions agree with TRBD1. This receptor was taken from a man between 65 and 85 years old with lung cancer. CDR3 sequence (DNA): TGTGCCACCAGCAAGACAGGGGAGGCGTGGGAGACCCAGTACTTC. Its protein is CATSKTGEAWETQYF.